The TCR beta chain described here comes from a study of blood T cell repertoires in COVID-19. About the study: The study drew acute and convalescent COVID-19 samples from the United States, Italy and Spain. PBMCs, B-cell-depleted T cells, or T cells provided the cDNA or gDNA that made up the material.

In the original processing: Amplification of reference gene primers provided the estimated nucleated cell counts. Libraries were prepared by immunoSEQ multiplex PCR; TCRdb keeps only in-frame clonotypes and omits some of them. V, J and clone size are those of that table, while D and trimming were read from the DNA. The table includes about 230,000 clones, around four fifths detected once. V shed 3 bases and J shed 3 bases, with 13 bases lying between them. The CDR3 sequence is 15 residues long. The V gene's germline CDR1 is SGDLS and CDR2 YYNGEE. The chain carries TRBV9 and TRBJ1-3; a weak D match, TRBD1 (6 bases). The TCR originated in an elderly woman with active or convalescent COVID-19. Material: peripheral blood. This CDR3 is CASSADRNFGNTIYF. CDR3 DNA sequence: TGTGCCAGCAGCGCAGACAGGAATTTTGGAAACACCATATATTTT.